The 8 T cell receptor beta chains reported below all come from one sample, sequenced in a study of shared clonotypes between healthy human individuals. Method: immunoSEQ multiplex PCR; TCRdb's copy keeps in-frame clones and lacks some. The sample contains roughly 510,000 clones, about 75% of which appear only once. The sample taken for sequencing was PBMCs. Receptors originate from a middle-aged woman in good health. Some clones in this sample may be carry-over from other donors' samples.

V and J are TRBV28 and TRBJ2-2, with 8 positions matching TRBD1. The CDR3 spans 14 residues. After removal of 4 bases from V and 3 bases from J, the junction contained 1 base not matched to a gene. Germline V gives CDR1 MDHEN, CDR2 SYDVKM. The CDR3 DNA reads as TGTGCCAGCAGTTCGACAGGGGACACCGGGGAGCTGTTTTTT. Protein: CASSSTGDTGELFF.

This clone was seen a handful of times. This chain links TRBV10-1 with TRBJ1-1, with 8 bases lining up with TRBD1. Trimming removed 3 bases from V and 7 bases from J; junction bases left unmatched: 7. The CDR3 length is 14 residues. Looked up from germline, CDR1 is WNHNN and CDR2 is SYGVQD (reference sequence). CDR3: CASSELTTGDEAFF. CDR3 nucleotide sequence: TGCGCCAGCAGTGAACTTACGACAGGGGATGAAGCTTTCTTT.

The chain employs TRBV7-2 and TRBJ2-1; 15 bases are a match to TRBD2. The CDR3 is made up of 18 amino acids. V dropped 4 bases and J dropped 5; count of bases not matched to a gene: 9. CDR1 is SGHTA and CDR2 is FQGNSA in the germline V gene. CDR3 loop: CASSSPGLAGGGNNEQFF. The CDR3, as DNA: TGTGCCAGCAGCTCTCCGGGACTAGCGGGAGGAGGGAACAATGAGCAGTTCTTC.

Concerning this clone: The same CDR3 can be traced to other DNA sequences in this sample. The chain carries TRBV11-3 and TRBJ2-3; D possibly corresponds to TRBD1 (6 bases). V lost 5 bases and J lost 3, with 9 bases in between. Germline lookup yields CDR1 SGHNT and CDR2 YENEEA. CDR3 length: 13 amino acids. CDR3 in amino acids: CASSRRGTDTQYF. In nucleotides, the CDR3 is TGTGCCAGCAGCCGCAGGGGAACAGATACGCAGTATTTT.

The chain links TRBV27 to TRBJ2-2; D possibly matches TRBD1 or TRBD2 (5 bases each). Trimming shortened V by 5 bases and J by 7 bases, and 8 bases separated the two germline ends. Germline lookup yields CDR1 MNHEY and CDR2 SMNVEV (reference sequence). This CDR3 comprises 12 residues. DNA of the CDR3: TGTGCCAGCAGTGGGGGATTCGGGGAGCTGTTTTTT. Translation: CASSGGFGELFF.

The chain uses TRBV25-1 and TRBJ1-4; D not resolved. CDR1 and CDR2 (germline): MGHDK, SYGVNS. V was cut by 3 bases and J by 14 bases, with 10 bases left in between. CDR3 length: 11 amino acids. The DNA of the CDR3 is TGTGCCAGCAGTGATTTCTTATCCCTGTTTTTT. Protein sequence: CASSDFLSLFF.

The CDR3 DNA reads TGTGCCAGCAGGCCATTCTTCGAGGGACAACCAGTCTCCTACAATGAGCAGTTCTTC. Its protein product is CASRPFFEGQPVSYNEQFF. The genes are TRBV28 and TRBJ2-1, with D possibly TRBD1 on 6 matching bases. This CDR3 comprises 19 residues. V was shortened by 6 bases and J by 0 bases, with 24 bases between the two germline ends. Per the germline V gene, CDR1 is MDHEN and CDR2 is SYDVKM.

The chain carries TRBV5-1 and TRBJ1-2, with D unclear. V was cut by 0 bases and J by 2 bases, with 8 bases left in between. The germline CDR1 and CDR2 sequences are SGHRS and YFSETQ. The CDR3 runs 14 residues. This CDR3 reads CASSLDTYNYGYTF. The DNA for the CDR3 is TGCGCCAGCAGCTTGGACACTTACAACTATGGCTACACCTTC.